This T cell receptor (beta chain) was sequenced for a study of blood T cell repertoires in COVID-19. V trimming: 2 bases; J trimming: 11 bases; junction bases outside the gene matches: 5. This CDR3 has 12 amino acids. Germline V lookup: CDR1 MDHEN, CDR2 SYDVKM. Clones were sequenced by immunoSEQ multiplex PCR, and TCRdb holds only the in-frame ones, with some missing. The repertoire includes approximately 390,000 clones, about 90% of them detected once, and 2% to 2.5% sits in the top ten. The sample taken for sequencing was peripheral blood. J is TRBJ1-1 and V is TRBV28; 7 bases align to TRBD1. The sequence was obtained from a woman aged 55-69 years with COVID-19, enrolled during active disease. The CDR3 nucleotides are TGTGCCAGCAGTTTACGTAGGGGGCATGCTTTCTTT. It is translated as CASSLRRGHAFF.